This TCR beta chain was documented in a study of T cells in Graves' hyperthyroidism and ophthalmopathy. Exclusion followed for patients with uncontrolled infection, other autoimmune disease, pregnancy or lactation. Diagnoses used clinical symptoms, serum thyroxine and TRAb, thyroid ultrasound and orbital computed tomography. Study-level results: In simple terms, a model built on 13 V-J features told ophthalmopathy apart from stable hyperthyroidism. Clonotypes that were expanded in thyroid above 0.001 mostly appeared in blood too.

The CDR3 is 18 residues long. The V and J ends lost 4 bases and 2 bases, in that order; junction bases with no gene match: 11. Germline-derived CDR1 and CDR2 are LGHDT and YNNKEL (reference sequence). RNA transcripts gave rise to amplified TCR beta CDR3 regions. HTBI primers drove first-round RT-PCR of the TCR CDR3. One entry per CDR3 protein results from TCRdb running MiXCR on the multiplex PCR reads. The sample contains more than 650,000 distinct CDR3 sequences, 11% to 15% of which appear only once. As for this clonotype: Its specificity is not known. The missing conserved phenylalanine or tryptophan at the end of this CDR3 makes a read error likely.

Material for sequencing was blood. This chain connects TRBV3-1 to TRBJ1-6, with TRBD1 matching over 7 bases. The TCR sequence derives from a woman younger than 30 with Graves' hyperthyroidism. The CDR3 loop reads CASSPRGNRGTYNSPLHL. DNA of the CDR3: TGTGCCAGCAGCCCCCGTGGTAACAGGGGAACCTATAATTCACCCCTCCACCTT.